This T cell receptor beta chain stems from a study of shared clonotypes between healthy human individuals. At the level of the study: There were three CD4 naive, three CD4 memory, two CD8 naive and one CD8 memory plates per donor. Regarding the study as a whole: Shared across a handful of donors were roughly 4.8% of the naive CD4 clonotypes.

Notes on this clone: Its specificity is not known.

At a deep level, the assay was run. Sequencing used immunoSEQ multiplex PCR; TCRdb keeps in-frame clones, though not all of them. The profile shows roughly 1,000,000 clones, around 78% of them singletons. The receptor was isolated from a young man in good health. Some clones in this sample may be carry-over from other donors' samples. The material sequenced was memory CD4+ T cells from PBMCs. Subset in this sample: CD45RA-negative fraction.

In DNA, the CDR3 is TGTGCCAGCAGCCGAGCCCCCAGCGGCACAAGCTCCTACGAGCAGTACTTC. As protein: CASSRAPSGTSSYEQYF. The rearrangement uses TRBV27 and TRBJ2-7; tentatively, D is TRBD2 (5 bases). Trimming took off 6 bases at V and 0 bases at J, with 21 bases between the two ends. The CDR3 runs to 17 residues. The germline CDR1 and CDR2 sequences are MNHEY and SMNVEV (reference sequence).